This T cell receptor (beta chain) was identified during a study of T cell responses to AZD1222 COVID-19 vaccine. Findings and limits, study-wide: Only a handful of AZD1222 recipients, more than 5 in all, had baseline seropositivity. As reported, nearly half of all spike-specific TCRs target variant regions that are unmutated.

Sequencing used immunoSEQ multiplex PCR; TCRdb keeps in-frame clones, though not all of them. The repertoire includes some 120,000 clones, 80% to 90% of them detected once, and about 1.5% sits in the top ten. The J segment lost 1 base and the V segment lost 4 bases, leaving 9 bases of the junction unmatched. This CDR3 comprises 16 residues. CDR1 SGHVS and CDR2 FQNEAQ come from the germline V gene. Remarks on this clone: Its antigen remains unknown.

The rearrangement uses TRBV7-8 and TRBJ2-7, with 8 positions matching TRBD2. This clonotype was sampled from an adult in good health. The sample in question was peripheral blood, obtained on day 0 of AZD1222 vaccination. CDR3 residues: CASSSTGRGVSYEQYF. The CDR3 bases are TGTGCCAGCAGCTCGACTGGGCGGGGGGTGTCCTACGAGCAGTACTTC.